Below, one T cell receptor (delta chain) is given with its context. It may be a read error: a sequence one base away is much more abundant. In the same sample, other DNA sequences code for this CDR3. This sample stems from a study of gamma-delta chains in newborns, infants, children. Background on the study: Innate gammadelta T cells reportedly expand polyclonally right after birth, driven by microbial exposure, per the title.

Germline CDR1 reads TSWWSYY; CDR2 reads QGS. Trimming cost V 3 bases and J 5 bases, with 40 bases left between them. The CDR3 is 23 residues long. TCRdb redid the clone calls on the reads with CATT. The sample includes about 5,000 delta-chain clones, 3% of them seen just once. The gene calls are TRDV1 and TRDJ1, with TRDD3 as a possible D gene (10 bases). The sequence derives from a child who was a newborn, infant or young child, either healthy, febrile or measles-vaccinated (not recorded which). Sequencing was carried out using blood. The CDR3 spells CALGEGLPSYFSVLGDPTDKLIF. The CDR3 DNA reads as TGTGCTCTTGGGGAGGGCCTACCTTCCTACTTTTCGGTACTGGGGGATCCCACAGATAAACTCATCTTT.